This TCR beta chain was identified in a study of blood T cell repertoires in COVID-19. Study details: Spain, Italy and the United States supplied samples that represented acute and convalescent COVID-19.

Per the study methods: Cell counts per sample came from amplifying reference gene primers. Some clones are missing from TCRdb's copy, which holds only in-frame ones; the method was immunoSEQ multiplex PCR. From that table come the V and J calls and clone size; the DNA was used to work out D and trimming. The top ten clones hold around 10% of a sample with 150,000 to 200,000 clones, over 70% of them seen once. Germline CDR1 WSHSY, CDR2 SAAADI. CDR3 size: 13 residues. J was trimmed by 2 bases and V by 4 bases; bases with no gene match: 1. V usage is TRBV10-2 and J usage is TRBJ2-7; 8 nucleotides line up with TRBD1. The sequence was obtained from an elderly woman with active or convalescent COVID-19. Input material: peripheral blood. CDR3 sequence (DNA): TGCGCCAGCAGTGGACAGGGGACCTACGAGCAGTACTTC. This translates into CASSGQGTYEQYF.